This T cell receptor beta chain comes out of a study of T cell repertoires in cytomegalovirus infection. Overall study context: Signatures in public TCR beta sequences pointed to both CMV infection and matching HLA type.

For this clonotype: Its antigen is not identified.

Study observations and caveats: The cumulative frequency of public TCR beta families distinguished individuals who carried CMV together with the relevant HLA. HLA-C-restricted TCR beta clonotypes specific for CMV led the ex vivo response.

The CDR3 is 16 residues long. The V and J ends lost 4 bases and 2 bases respectively, with 17 bases between them. Looked up from germline, CDR1 is SGHRS and CDR2 is YFSETQ. In TCRdb, the reads were re-called with MiXCR into one record per CDR3 protein. The table records 600,000 to 800,000 distinct CDR3 sequences, 20% to 25% of them present only once. The sequence was obtained from a human donor in good health (CMV status not recorded). Some clones in this sample may be carry-over from other donors' samples. Sequencing was carried out using CD8+ T cells from PBMCs. The chain couples TRBV5-1 to TRBJ2-3; D possibly corresponds to TRBD2 (5 bases). The chain's CDR3 is CASSGASLASTDTQYF. CDR3 coding DNA: TGCGCCAGCAGCGGAGCCAGTCTAGCCTCCACAGATACGCAGTATTTT.